A single sample is the source of the 12 T cell receptor beta chains below, sequenced in a study of shared clonotypes between healthy human individuals. TCRdb's table, derived via immunoSEQ multiplex PCR, lists solely in-frame clones and lacks some. The sample holds around 1,100,000 clones; approximately 75% are singletons and the top ten take roughly 0.82%. The sample taken for sequencing was memory CD4+ T cells from PBMCs. Subset: CD45RA-negative fraction. The receptors here all came from a young man in good health. Some clones in this sample may be carry-over from other donors' samples.

This clone has just a few counts. V usage is TRBV7-9 and J usage is TRBJ1-1, with TRBD1 as a possible D gene (5 bases). Germline values: CDR1 SEHNR, CDR2 FQNEAQ (reference sequence). Deletions cut 7 bases from V and 0 bases from J, with 9 bases between. CDR3 length: 13 residues. CDR3 nucleotide sequence: TGTGCCAGCACCCGGGGCGTGAACACTGAAGCTTTCTTT. It specifies CASTRGVNTEAFF.

This sequence joins TRBV28 and TRBJ2-1, with TRBD1 identical over 9 bases. With 2 bases clipped from V and 4 bases from J, the junction kept 6 bases outside the gene matches. This CDR3 is built from 16 residues. Germline-derived CDR1 and CDR2 are MDHEN and SYDVKM. The CDR3 DNA follows: TGTGCCAGCAGTTTAGCCGGGACAGGGCTATACAATGAGCAGTTCTTC. This codes for CASSLAGTGLYNEQFF. Full variable domain (rest looked up from reference TRBV28 and TRBJ2-1): DVKVTQSSRYLVKRTGEKVFLECVQDMDHENMFWYRQDPGLGLRLIYFSYDVKMKEKGDIPEGYSVSREKKERFSLILESASTNQTSMYLCASSLAGTGLYNEQFFGPGTRLTVL.

J is TRBJ2-1 and V is TRBV7-2; tentative D call: TRBD2 (6 bases). The CDR3 covers 13 residues. CDR1 and CDR2 from the germline V gene are SGHTA and FQGNSA. V dropped 1 base and J dropped 10 bases, with 11 bases sitting between them. CDR3: CASSLESGGEQFF. For the CDR3, the DNA is TGTGCCAGCAGCTTAGAATCAGGAGGGGAGCAGTTCTTC.

J is TRBJ2-7 and V is TRBV5-1; 8 bases are shared with TRBD1. Germline CDR1 SGHRS, CDR2 YFSETQ. The CDR3 sequence is 16 residues long. The J segment lost 3 bases and the V segment lost 0 bases, leaving 8 bases of the junction unmatched. CDR3 in DNA: TGCGCCAGCAGCTTGGGCGTTTCGACAGGGGACTACGAGCAGTACTTC. Its protein is CASSLGVSTGDYEQYF.

The chain is built from TRBV25-1 and TRBJ2-2; D not certain. This CDR3 spans 15 amino acids. Deletions cut 3 bases from V and 4 bases from J, with 12 bases between. Germline CDR1 and CDR2: MGHDK and SYGVNS. In nucleotides, the CDR3 is TGTGCCAGCAGTGATGGGTCAAAGTCCACCGGGGAGCTGTTTTTT. This codes for CASSDGSKSTGELFF.

This chain uses TRBV30 with TRBJ2-1, with D hard to call. The CDR3 is made up of 13 amino acids. The V and J ends lost 3 bases and 2 bases respectively, with 8 bases between them. The V gene's germline CDR1 is GTSNPN and CDR2 SVGIG (reference sequence). The CDR3 coding sequence is TGTGCCTGGAGCGACGATACCTACAATGAGCAGTTCTTC. Protein: CAWSDDTYNEQFF.

The chain recombines TRBV21-1 with TRBJ2-5. TRBV21-1 is marked as a pseudogene. The length of the CDR3 is 13 residues. CDR3 residues: CASDRSHQETQYF. CDR3 coding DNA: TGTGCCAGCGACCGGTCGCATCAAGAGACCCAGTACTTC.

This chain uses TRBV15 with TRBJ2-1; TRBD2 aligns across 9 bases. The length of the CDR3 is 12 residues. Looked up from germline, CDR1 is LNHNV and CDR2 is YYDKDF (reference sequence). J gave up 4 bases and V 9 bases, and 1 base lay outside the gene matches. CDR3 nucleotide sequence: TGTGCCACTAGCGGGGGATACAATGAGCAGTTCTTC. Protein: CATSGGYNEQFF.

This clone was seen only a few times. The chain uses TRBV20-1 and TRBJ2-7; D gene ambiguous. Trimming cost V 4 bases and J 1 base, with 5 bases left between them. CDR3 length: 11 residues. Germline CDR1 is DFQATT and CDR2 is SNEGSKA (reference sequence). The CDR3 loop is CSATLSYEQYF. Written as DNA, the CDR3 is TGCAGTGCTACTCTTTCCTACGAGCAGTACTTC.

The rearrangement joins TRBV10-3 to TRBJ1-2; D is perhaps TRBD1 (5 bases). With 4 bases removed from V and 5 bases from J, the gap between germline ends came to 20 bases. The CDR3 length is 16 residues. CDR1 ENHRY and CDR2 SYGVKD come from the germline V gene. DNA of the CDR3: TGTGCCATCAGTGCTCCCGGCAGGGAGTATAGTTATGGCTACACCTTC. It specifies CAISAPGREYSYGYTF.

The genes are TRBV28 and TRBJ2-1; TRBD2 is a possible D gene (6 bases). Trimming left V 5 bases short and J 0 bases short, with 17 bases between. Germline lookup yields CDR1 MDHEN and CDR2 SYDVKM. The CDR3 totals 17 residues. The CDR3 DNA reads as TGTGCCAGCAGTCTGGTAGGGCTAGCGAGCTCCTACAATGAGCAGTTCTTC. Its protein product is CASSLVGLASSYNEQFF.

The rearrangement links TRBV10-3 to TRBJ2-3; TRBD1 is a possible D gene (5 bases). Germline V gene data show CDR1 as ENHRY and CDR2 as SYGVKD. The V end lost 6 bases, the J end lost 1 base, and 5 bases lay between the germline ends. This CDR3 is 12 amino acids long. The CDR3 reads CAIRGRTDTQYF. In nucleotides, the CDR3 is TGTGCCATCAGGGGGCGCACAGATACGCAGTATTTT.